The rows below give T cell receptor beta chains drawn from one sample of a study of blood T cell repertoires in COVID-19. Sequencing was performed with immunoSEQ multiplex PCR; in TCRdb, only in-frame clones are kept and a portion is missing. The table has some 70,000 clones, 75% to 90% seen once; the top ten hold under 9.5%. Sequencing was done on a sample of peripheral blood. The receptors derive from a man in his fifties with active COVID-19. Both conserved end residues are part of each CDR3. The D gene is left open where the match is weak. A row's size may be missing; if present it is once, few, many or a size class.

j_call d_call v_call clone_size cdr3_aa cdr3_nt
TRBJ1-4 . TRBV30 . CAWSVTRGEKLFF TGTGCCTGGAGTGTAACCAGGGGCGAAAAACTGTTTTTT
TRBJ2-7 TRBD2 TRBV30 . CAWSSPWGGYEQYF TGTGCCTGGAGTTCCCCCTGGGGGGGTTACGAGCAGTACTTC
TRBJ1-4 . TRBV19 . CASSSGSGNEKLFF TGTGCCAGTAGCTCTGGCAGCGGTAATGAAAAACTGTTTTTT
TRBJ1-1 . TRBV6-5 . CASSFRSRNTEAFF TGTGCCAGCAGCTTCAGGTCACGGAACACTGAAGCTTTCTTT
TRBJ2-7 . TRBV18 . CASSPPQGLYEQYF TGTGCCAGCTCACCACCCCAGGGCCTCTACGAGCAGTACTTC
TRBJ1-5 . TRBV4-3 . CASSQVWSGDKPQHF TGCGCCAGCAGCCAAGTTTGGAGCGGGGACAAGCCCCAGCATTTT
TRBJ2-1 TRBD1 TRBV10-3 . CAARTGSNEQFF TGTGCCGCCAGGACAGGGTCGAATGAGCAGTTCTTC
TRBJ1-2 TRBD1 TRBV24-1 . CATSRGTNYGYTF TGTGCCACCAGCAGGGGGACGAACTATGGCTACACCTTC
TRBJ2-3 TRBD2 TRBV6-1 . CASSATSGRVADTQYF TGTGCCAGCAGTGCGACTAGCGGGAGAGTTGCAGATACGCAGTATTTT
TRBJ2-3 . TRBV5-1 . CASSLAGFSTDTQYF TGCGCCAGCAGCTTGGCGGGTTTTAGCACAGATACGCAGTATTTT
TRBJ1-4 TRBD1 TRBV19 many CASSRQGLREKLFF TGTGCCAGTAGTCGACAGGGGCTAAGGGAAAAACTGTTTTTT
TRBJ2-7 TRBD2 TRBV4-3 once CASSQDWASGRAREQYF TGCGCCAGCAGCCAAGATTGGGCTAGCGGGAGAGCCCGCGAGCAGTACTTC
TRBJ1-2 . TRBV23-1 . CASSQPGLTYGYTF TGCGCCAGCAGTCAACCAGGGCTCACCTATGGCTACACCTTC
TRBJ1-6 . TRBV30 . CAWSRVNSPLHF TGTGCCTGGAGTAGAGTTAATTCACCCCTCCACTTT
TRBJ1-2 . TRBV30 . CAWSVSSNYGYTF TGTGCCTGGAGTGTTTCCTCTAACTATGGCTACACCTTC
TRBJ2-3 . TRBV9 . CASGRTSTDTQYF TGTGCCAGCGGGAGAACTAGCACAGATACGCAGTATTTT
TRBJ2-6 . TRBV5-6 . CASSFTVSGANVLTF TGTGCCAGCAGCTTCACAGTCTCTGGGGCCAACGTCCTGACTTTC
TRBJ1-1 . TRBV2 . CASNGLGRTEAFF TGTGCCAGCAATGGACTAGGCCGGACTGAAGCTTTCTTT
TRBJ1-4 TRBD1 TRBV5-1 . CASSPGQSSNEKLFF TGCGCCAGCAGCCCGGGACAGTCCAGTAATGAAAAACTGTTTTTT
TRBJ1-1 TRBD1 TRBV2 . CASSEDRLEAFF TGTGCCAGCAGCGAGGACAGGCTTGAAGCTTTCTTT
TRBJ1-1 . TRBV7-6 few CASSLGEANTEAFF TGTGCCAGCAGCTTAGGGGAGGCGAACACTGAAGCTTTCTTT
TRBJ1-4 TRBD1 TRBV18 . CASSRGTGFQEKLFF TGTGCCAGCTCACGGGGGACAGGGTTCCAAGAAAAACTGTTTTTT
TRBJ1-2 . TRBV6-5 . CASSLQVNYGYTF TGTGCCAGCAGCCTACAGGTTAACTATGGCTACACCTTC
TRBJ2-2 TRBD1 TRBV7-2 . CASSGTGGITGELFF TGTGCCAGCAGCGGAACAGGGGGCATCACCGGGGAGCTGTTTTTT
TRBJ1-1 TRBD1 TRBV4-3 . CASSPHRGMNTEAFF TGCGCCAGCAGCCCTCACAGGGGGATGAACACTGAAGCTTTCTTT
TRBJ1-4 TRBD1 TRBV19 . CASSISGGQDKLFF TGTGCCAGTAGTATATCAGGGGGACAAGACAAACTGTTTTTT
TRBJ1-1 . TRBV6-5 . CASSYSGGDTEAFF TGTGCCAGCAGTTACTCAGGGGGGGACACTGAAGCTTTCTTT
TRBJ1-1 . TRBV18 . CASSPSVSNTEAFF TGTGCCAGCTCACCTAGCGTTTCGAACACTGAAGCTTTCTTT
TRBJ1-1 . TRBV30 . CAWSGQLNTEAFF TGTGCCTGGAGTGGACAGCTGAACACTGAAGCTTTCTTT
TRBJ2-7 . TRBV19 . CASSIAGRGSYEQYF TGTGCCAGTAGTATAGCCGGCAGGGGCTCCTACGAGCAGTACTTC
TRBJ2-1 TRBD2 TRBV9 . CASTPTDGREGKIEQFF TGTGCCAGCACCCCCACGGACGGGAGGGAAGGCAAAATTGAGCAGTTCTTC
TRBJ2-5 TRBD2 TRBV27 . CASSLVAGAPQETQYF TGTGCCAGCAGTTTAGTAGCGGGGGCCCCCCAAGAGACCCAGTACTTC
TRBJ1-2 . TRBV2 . CASSSDRLANYGYTF TGTGCCAGCAGTTCTGACAGACTCGCTAACTATGGCTACACCTTC
TRBJ1-1 . TRBV15 . CATSTVVGATEAFF TGTGCCACCAGCACAGTGGTAGGGGCCACTGAAGCTTTCTTT
TRBJ1-1 . TRBV5-1 . CASSLESASGTEAFF TGCGCCAGCAGCTTGGAAAGTGCCAGCGGCACTGAAGCTTTCTTT
TRBJ2-1 TRBD2 TRBV18 . CASSPASRGDYNEQFF TGTGCCAGCTCACCCGCCTCGCGGGGGGATTACAATGAGCAGTTCTTC
TRBJ2-7 TRBD1 TRBV10-3 . CAISERGQGTAHEQYF TGTGCCATCAGTGAGCGGGGACAGGGGACAGCCCACGAGCAGTACTTC
TRBJ1-5 . TRBV30 . CAWSGGSGPGNQPQHF TGTGCCTGGAGTGGTGGGTCAGGGCCTGGCAATCAGCCCCAGCATTTT
TRBJ1-1 TRBD1 TRBV3-1/TRBV3-2 . CASSERRGRTEAFF TGTGCCAGCAGCGAAAGGAGGGGGCGGACTGAAGCTTTCTTT
TRBJ1-1 . TRBV15 . CATSSTGLDTEAFF TGTGCCACCAGCTCCACAGGGCTTGACACTGAAGCTTTCTTT
TRBJ1-1 . TRBV7-9 . CASSFTTDYTEAFF TGTGCCAGCAGCTTTACGACAGATTACACTGAAGCTTTCTTT
TRBJ2-1 TRBD2 TRBV4-1 . CASSQEASGYNEQFF TGCGCCAGCAGCCAAGAGGCTAGCGGGTACAATGAGCAGTTCTTC
TRBJ2-3 . TRBV11-2 . CASSPRSSSPTDTQYF TGTGCCAGCAGCCCTCGGTCCTCTTCTCCCACAGATACGCAGTATTTT
TRBJ2-5 . TRBV28 . CASSLRAGLVTQYF TGTGCCAGCAGTTTAAGGGCAGGGTTGGTGACCCAGTACTTC
TRBJ2-7 TRBD1 TRBV3-1/TRBV3-2 . CASSQGQESSYEQYF TGTGCCAGCAGCCAGGGACAGGAAAGCTCCTACGAGCAGTACTTC
TRBJ2-1 . TRBV27 . CATSFRVYNEQFF TGTGCCACTAGTTTCAGGGTCTACAATGAGCAGTTCTTC
TRBJ1-1 . TRBV19 . CASTGIGHTNTEAFF TGTGCCAGTACAGGAATCGGACATACGAACACTGAAGCTTTCTTT
TRBJ1-1 . TRBV5-6 . CASSLGGPTGRVTEAFF TGTGCCAGCAGCTTGGGGGGGCCAACAGGGAGAGTCACTGAAGCTTTCTTT
TRBJ2-3 . TRBV7-2 . CASSLGGGSDTQYF TGTGCCAGCAGCTTAGGAGGAGGTTCAGATACGCAGTATTTT
TRBJ2-7 . TRBV24-1 few CATSELYPDRDTYEQYF TGTGCCACCAGTGAGCTGTATCCGGACAGAGATACCTACGAGCAGTACTTC
TRBJ1-5 TRBD1 TRBV24-1 . CATSESDRGPNQPQHF TGTGCCACCAGTGAAAGTGACAGGGGGCCCAATCAGCCCCAGCATTTT
TRBJ2-7 TRBD1 TRBV19 . CASSIKGQGSNHFSYEQYF TGTGCCAGTAGTATAAAAGGACAGGGGTCCAACCATTTCTCCTACGAGCAGTACTTC
TRBJ2-2 . TRBV19 . CASSWASPGELFF TGTGCCAGTAGTTGGGCGTCACCCGGGGAGCTGTTTTTT
TRBJ2-7 TRBD1 TRBV19 . CASKFKGQGAEQYF TGTGCCAGTAAGTTTAAAGGACAGGGAGCCGAGCAGTACTTC